This is a list of T cell receptor beta chains from one sample in a study of blood T cell repertoires in COVID-19. Clones were sequenced by immunoSEQ multiplex PCR, and TCRdb holds only the in-frame ones, with some missing. The sample holds 150,000 to 170,000 clones, approximately 80% seen once. Sequencing input: peripheral blood. Receptor source: a woman aged 55-70 years with COVID-19, enrolled during active disease. The CDR3 runs from the conserved cysteine through the conserved F or W. A D gene is named only where the DNA matches it firmly. The size entry is marked missing in some rows and otherwise reads once, few, many or a size class.

clone size	J gene	D gene	V gene	CDR3 protein	CDR3 DNA
NA	TRBJ2-5	TRBD1	TRBV5-4	CASSFGRGLGETQYF	TGTGCCAGCAGCTTTGGCAGGGGGCTGGGAGAGACCCAGTACTTC
NA	TRBJ1-2	NA	TRBV6-5	CVTQPGGRNYGYTF	TGTGTCACCCAGCCGGGGGGTCGGAACTATGGCTACACCTTC
few	TRBJ2-7	TRBD1	TRBV13	CASSSSRDRSSYEQYF	TGTGCCAGCAGCTCATCCCGGGACAGGAGCTCCTACGAGCAGTACTTC
NA	TRBJ1-6	TRBD1	TRBV9	CASSPGQGDSYNSPLHF	TGTGCCAGCAGCCCAGGACAGGGGGACTCCTATAATTCACCCCTCCACTTT
NA	TRBJ2-1	TRBD2	TRBV7-3	CASSLTSSGAYNEQFF	TGTGCCAGCAGCTTAACGTCTAGCGGGGCCTACAATGAGCAGTTCTTC
NA	TRBJ1-5	TRBD1	TRBV10-3	CAISDRAEQPQHF	TGTGCCATCAGCGACAGGGCCGAACAGCCCCAGCATTTT
NA	TRBJ2-1	TRBD1	TRBV11-3	CASSLDRRTGVPNEQFF	TGTGCCAGCAGCTTAGATCGTAGGACAGGGGTACCCAATGAGCAGTTCTTC
NA	TRBJ2-5	NA	TRBV27	CASSLEVSGQETQYF	TGTGCCAGCAGTTTAGAGGTGAGTGGCCAAGAGACCCAGTACTTC
NA	TRBJ1-2	NA	TRBV27	CASSPAWGVYGYTF	TGTGCCAGCAGTCCCGCGTGGGGGGTCTATGGCTACACCTTC
NA	TRBJ1-3	NA	TRBV7-2	CASSLETLGNTIYF	TGTGCCAGCAGCTTGGAGACGCTTGGAAACACCATATATTTT
once	TRBJ1-1	NA	TRBV14	CASSQDLRFPAFF	TGTGCCAGCAGCCAAGATCTGCGGTTTCCAGCTTTCTTT
NA	TRBJ1-5	TRBD1	TRBV19	CASSTGDRVGNQPQHF	TGTGCCAGTAGTACAGGTGACAGGGTCGGAAATCAGCCCCAGCATTTT
NA	TRBJ2-1	NA	TRBV7-3	CASNTPRGSGENEQFF	TGTGCCAGCAACACCCCCCGGGGTAGCGGAGAAAATGAGCAGTTCTTC
NA	TRBJ2-5	TRBD1	TRBV5-8	CASSLVAGGLETQYF	TGTGCCAGCAGCTTGGTGGCAGGGGGCTTGGAGACCCAGTACTTC
NA	TRBJ1-1	NA	TRBV11-2	CASSLTPRLTHTEAFF	TGTGCCAGCAGCTTAACTCCCAGATTGACACACACTGAAGCTTTCTTT
NA	TRBJ1-4	NA	TRBV10-3	CAISDGGGKEKLFF	TGTGCCATCAGTGACGGGGGGGGAAAGGAAAAACTGTTTTTT
NA	TRBJ1-5	TRBD1	TRBV19	CASTRQGQGQPQHF	TGTGCCAGTACTAGGCAGGGACAGGGACAGCCCCAGCATTTT
NA	TRBJ2-1	TRBD2	TRBV9	CASSVAGTSGGARNNEQFF	TGTGCCAGCAGCGTAGCGGGGACTAGCGGGGGCGCCCGCAACAATGAGCAGTTCTTC
NA	TRBJ1-3	NA	TRBV20-1	CSASIGFRGLGGNTIYF	TGCAGTGCTAGTATTGGATTCAGGGGCCTTGGTGGAAACACCATATATTTT
NA	TRBJ2-1	TRBD2	TRBV5-1	CASSLAGLAVQFF	TGCGCCAGCAGCTTGGCCGGACTAGCCGTACAGTTCTTC
NA	TRBJ1-2	NA	TRBV7-2	CASSLGHRTQGSYGYTF	TGTGCCAGCAGCTTGGGTCACAGGACACAGGGCTCCTATGGCTACACCTTC
NA	TRBJ1-1	NA	TRBV3-1/TRBV3-2	CASSQARGEAFF	TGTGCCAGCAGCCAAGCCAGGGGTGAAGCTTTCTTT
NA	TRBJ2-1	TRBD2	TRBV13	CASSPLGVAGSNEQFF	TGTGCCAGCAGCCCCCTCGGGGTAGCGGGGTCCAATGAGCAGTTCTTC
NA	TRBJ1-2	NA	TRBV2	CASSEGGGRNYGYTF	TGTGCCAGCAGTGAAGGGGGAGGGAGGAACTATGGCTACACCTTC
NA	TRBJ1-2	NA	TRBV2	CASNPQLGVYGYTF	TGTGCCAGCAATCCCCAGTTAGGGGTCTATGGCTACACCTTC
NA	TRBJ2-3	TRBD1	TRBV24-1	CATSDRPGTGNTDTQYF	TGTGCCACCAGTGATCGGCCCGGGACAGGGAACACAGATACGCAGTATTTT
NA	TRBJ2-2	NA	TRBV3-1/TRBV3-2	CASSLPGHRTGELFF	TGTGCCAGCAGCCTACCGGGACACCGCACCGGGGAGCTGTTTTTT
NA	TRBJ2-1	NA	TRBV5-1	CASSLKGPGGFGEQFF	TGCGCCAGCAGCTTGAAGGGTCCCGGAGGATTCGGTGAGCAGTTCTTC
NA	TRBJ1-4	NA	TRBV5-4	CASSGWDIPPPTATNEKLFF	TGTGCCAGCAGCGGGTGGGACATCCCCCCTCCCACTGCAACTAATGAAAAACTGTTTTTT
NA	TRBJ1-2	NA	TRBV14	CASSQTLQGQRGYTF	TGTGCCAGCAGCCAAACCCTACAGGGCCAAAGGGGCTACACCTTC
few	TRBJ1-2	NA	TRBV19	CASKRMRDNYGYTF	TGTGCCAGTAAACGTATGCGCGATAACTATGGCTACACCTTC
NA	TRBJ2-1	TRBD2	TRBV6-6	CASSYSGRAMNEQFF	TGTGCCAGCAGTTACTCTGGGAGGGCCATGAATGAGCAGTTCTTC
NA	TRBJ1-2	TRBD1	TRBV5-4	CASSLDGQGRYGYTF	TGTGCCAGCAGCTTGGATGGACAGGGGCGATATGGCTACACCTTC
NA	TRBJ1-2	NA	TRBV12-3/TRBV12-4	CASSLGPNYGYTF	TGTGCCAGCAGTTTAGGGCCTAACTATGGCTACACCTTC
once	TRBJ1-2	TRBD1	TRBV7-9	CASSSQQGMTNYGYTF	TGTGCCAGCAGCTCTCAACAGGGGATGACGAACTATGGCTACACCTTC
NA	TRBJ1-2	TRBD1	TRBV6-6	CASSRDRGDVYGYTF	TGTGCCAGCAGTAGGGACAGGGGCGATGTGTATGGCTACACCTTC
NA	TRBJ1-1	TRBD1	TRBV6-5	CASRHGTANTEAFF	TGTGCCAGCAGACATGGGACAGCAAACACTGAAGCTTTCTTT
once	TRBJ1-3	NA	TRBV18	CASSPLRGDSGNTIYF	TGTGCCAGCTCACCGCTTCGGGGGGACTCTGGAAACACCATATATTTT
few	TRBJ1-1	TRBD1	TRBV5-1	CASRLAGGTEAFF	TGCGCCAGCAGGTTGGCAGGGGGCACTGAAGCTTTCTTT
few	TRBJ2-1	TRBD1	TRBV7-9	CASSLQGVHEQFF	TGTGCCAGCAGCCTACAGGGGGTCCATGAGCAGTTCTTC
NA	TRBJ2-2	NA	TRBV21-1	CASSPHRVSPGELFF	TGTGCCAGCAGCCCTCACCGGGTCTCTCCCGGGGAGCTGTTTTTT
NA	TRBJ2-5	TRBD2	TRBV5-4	CASSPGVQRGGQETQYF	TGTGCCAGCAGCCCGGGGGTCCAGCGGGGGGGCCAAGAGACCCAGTACTTC
NA	TRBJ1-5	NA	TRBV27	CASSLSRSNQPQHF	TGTGCCAGCAGTTTATCCCGGAGCAATCAGCCCCAGCATTTT
NA	TRBJ1-1	TRBD1	TRBV5-4	CASNTGGLGTTEAFF	TGTGCCAGCAATACAGGGGGCCTAGGAACCACTGAAGCTTTCTTT
NA	TRBJ1-2	NA	TRBV5-4	CASSLDRKPNGYTF	TGTGCCAGCAGCTTGGACAGGAAACCCAATGGCTACACCTTC
NA	TRBJ1-2	TRBD1	TRBV6-1	CASSDRAGGLYGYTF	TGTGCCAGCAGTGATAGGGCAGGGGGCCTGTATGGCTACACCTTC
NA	TRBJ2-3	NA	TRBV11-3	CASSSEQGPTDTQYF	TGTGCCAGCAGCTCCGAACAGGGACCCACAGATACGCAGTATTTT
once	TRBJ2-7	NA	TRBV10-2	CASSEELRYEQYF	TGCGCCAGCAGTGAGGAGTTGAGGTACGAGCAGTACTTC
NA	TRBJ2-3	NA	TRBV3-1/TRBV3-2	CASSQDGRGRTDTQYF	TGTGCCAGCAGCCAAGATGGGCGGGGGCGCACAGATACGCAGTATTTT
NA	TRBJ1-3	NA	TRBV18	CASSPRAGSGNTIYF	TGTGCCAGCTCACCCAGGGCCGGCTCTGGAAACACCATATATTTT
NA	TRBJ2-7	TRBD1	TRBV6-5	CASSYLTGTGISEQYF	TGTGCCAGCAGTTACTTAACCGGGACAGGGATTAGCGAGCAGTACTTC
NA	TRBJ2-3	NA	TRBV6-5	CASRRSGSDTQYF	TGTGCCAGCAGAAGGAGTGGCTCAGATACGCAGTATTTT
NA	TRBJ1-1	NA	TRBV7-6	CASSLERNTEAFF	TGTGCCAGCAGCTTAGAGAGGAACACTGAAGCTTTCTTT
NA	TRBJ2-7	NA	TRBV20-1	CSAKAGDEQYF	TGCAGTGCTAAGGCAGGGGACGAGCAGTACTTC